This T cell receptor (beta chain) was recorded in a study of blood T cell repertoires in COVID-19. Germline V lookup: CDR1 MDHEN, CDR2 SYDVKM. V lost 6 bases and J lost 4; bases outside the gene matches: 4. The CDR3 sequence is 14 residues long. Profiling relied on immunoSEQ multiplex PCR, and the TCRdb table lists in-frame clones only, not all of them. The data hold more than 75,000 clones, with 84% observed a single time. This TCR came from a human donor in a cohort sampled during active COVID-19. What was sequenced was peripheral blood. This rearrangement joins TRBV28 to TRBJ1-2; 11 bases align to TRBD1. This chain's CDR3 is CASRDRGRFYGYTF. The CDR3 nucleotides read TGTGCCAGCAGGGACAGGGGGCGCTTCTATGGCTACACCTTC.